Ten or more counts support the clone carrying this T cell receptor (beta chain). Its specificity is unknown. From RNA, the CDR3 regions of TCR beta chains were amplified and sequenced. After a first-round RT-PCR with HTBI primers, a second-round multiplex PCR was run. From the multiplex PCR reads, TCRdb called clonotypes with MiXCR, one entry per CDR3 protein. The data contain a few hundred thousand distinct CDR3 sequences, 15% to 20% of them singletons. Germline CDR1 reads PRHDT; CDR2 reads FYEKMQ (reference sequence). Between the trimmed V and J ends, which lost 7 bases and 7 bases, there was a span of 14 bases. The CDR3 is made up of 12 amino acids. Clinical symptoms, serum thyroxine, TRAb, thyroid ultrasound and orbital computed tomography determined diagnosis. The PBMCs originated from more than 7.5 ml of fresh peripheral blood. The record originates from a study of Graves' ophthalmopathy and Graves' hyperthyroidism. At the level of the study: Blood was drawn at initial diagnosis, before any treatment.

Study-wide findings and caveats: Blood contained most expanded thyroid clonotypes exceeding 0.001 frequency.

The clonotype was recovered from a woman aged 18-29 years with Graves' ophthalmopathy. The sequencing sample was made of peripheral blood. V gene TRBV13 combines with J gene TRBJ2-7; D could derive from TRBD1 or TRBD2 (6 bases each). The CDR3, as DNA: TGTGCCAGCACAGGGGCCGCGGGAGAGCAGTACTTC. It codes for CASTGAAGEQYF.